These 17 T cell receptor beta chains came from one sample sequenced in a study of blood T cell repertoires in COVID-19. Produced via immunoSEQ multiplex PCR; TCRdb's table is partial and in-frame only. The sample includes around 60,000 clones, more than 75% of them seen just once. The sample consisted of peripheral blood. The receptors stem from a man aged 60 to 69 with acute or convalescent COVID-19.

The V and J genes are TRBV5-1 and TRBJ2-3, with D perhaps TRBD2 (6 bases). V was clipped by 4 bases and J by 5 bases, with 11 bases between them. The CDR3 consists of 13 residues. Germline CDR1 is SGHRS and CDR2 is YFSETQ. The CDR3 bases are TGCGCCAGCAGCCTCCCGGGGGAAGATACGCAGTATTTT. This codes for CASSLPGEDTQYF. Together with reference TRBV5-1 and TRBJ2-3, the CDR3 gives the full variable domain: KAGVTQTPRYLIKTRGQQVTLSCSPISGHRSVSWYQQTPGQGLQFLFEYFSETQRNKGNFPGRFSGRQFSNSRSEMNVSTLELGDSALYLCASSLPGEDTQYFGPGTRLTVL.

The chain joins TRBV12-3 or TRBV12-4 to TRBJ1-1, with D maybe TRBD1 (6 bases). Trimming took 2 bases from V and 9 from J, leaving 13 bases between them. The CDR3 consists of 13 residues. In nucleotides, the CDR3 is TGTGCCAGCAGTTTAAGGGGGGGGTTTAAAGCTTTCTTT. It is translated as CASSLRGGFKAFF.

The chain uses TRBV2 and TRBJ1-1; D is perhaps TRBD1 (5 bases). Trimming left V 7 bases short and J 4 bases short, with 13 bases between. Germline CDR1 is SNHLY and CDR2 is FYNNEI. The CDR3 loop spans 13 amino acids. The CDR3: CASTTMGGTEAFF. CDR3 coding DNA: TGTGCCAGCACTACCATGGGGGGCACTGAAGCTTTCTTT.

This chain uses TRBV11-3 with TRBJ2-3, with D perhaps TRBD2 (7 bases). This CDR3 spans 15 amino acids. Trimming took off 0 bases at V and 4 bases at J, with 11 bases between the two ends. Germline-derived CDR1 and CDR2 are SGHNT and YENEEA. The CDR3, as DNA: TGTGCCAGCAGCTTAGAATGGGGGGGCGCAGATACGCAGTATTTT. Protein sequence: CASSLEWGGADTQYF.

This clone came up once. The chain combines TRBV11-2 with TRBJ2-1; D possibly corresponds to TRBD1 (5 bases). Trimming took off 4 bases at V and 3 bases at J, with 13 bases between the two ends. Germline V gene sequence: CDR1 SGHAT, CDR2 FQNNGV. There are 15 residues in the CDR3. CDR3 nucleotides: TGTGCCAGCAGCTCTGTGGACAAAATCTACAATGAGCAGTTCTTC. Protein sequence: CASSSVDKIYNEQFF.

CDR3 DNA sequence: TGTGCCAGCAGTGGTTGGGGGGAGAACTATGGCTACACCTTC. Amino acids: CASSGWGENYGYTF. The chain recombines TRBV2 with TRBJ1-2; possible D gene TRBD1, 5 bases. The CDR3 length is 14 residues. Between the trimmed V and J ends, which lost 4 bases and 2 bases, there was a span of 11 bases. The germline V gene encodes CDR1 SNHLY and CDR2 FYNNEI. Full variable domain (outside the CDR3, taken from reference TRBV2 and TRBJ1-2): EPEVTQTPSHQVTQMGQEVILRCVPISNHLYFYWYRQILGQKVEFLVSFYNNEISEKSEIFDDQFSVERPDGSNFTLKIRSTKLEDSAMYFCASSGWGENYGYTFGSGTRLTVV.

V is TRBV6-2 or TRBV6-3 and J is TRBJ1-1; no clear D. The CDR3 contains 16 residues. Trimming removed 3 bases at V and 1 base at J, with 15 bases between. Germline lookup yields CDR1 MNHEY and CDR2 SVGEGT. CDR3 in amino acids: CASSYVGVLKNTEAFF. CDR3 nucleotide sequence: TGTGCCAGCAGTTATGTCGGGGTTCTGAAGAACACTGAAGCTTTCTTT.

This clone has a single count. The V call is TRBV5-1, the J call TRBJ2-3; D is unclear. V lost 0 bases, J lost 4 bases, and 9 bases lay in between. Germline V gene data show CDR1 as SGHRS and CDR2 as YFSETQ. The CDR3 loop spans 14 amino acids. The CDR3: CASSLGRVPDTQYF. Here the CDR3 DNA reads TGCGCCAGCAGCTTGGGGAGAGTCCCAGATACGCAGTATTTT.

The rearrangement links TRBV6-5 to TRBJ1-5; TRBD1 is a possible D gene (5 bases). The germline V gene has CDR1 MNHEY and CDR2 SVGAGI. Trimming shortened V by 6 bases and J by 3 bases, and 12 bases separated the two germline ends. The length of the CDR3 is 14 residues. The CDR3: CASSKGVSNQPQHF. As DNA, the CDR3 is TGTGCCAGCAGCAAAGGGGTTTCCAATCAGCCCCAGCATTTT.

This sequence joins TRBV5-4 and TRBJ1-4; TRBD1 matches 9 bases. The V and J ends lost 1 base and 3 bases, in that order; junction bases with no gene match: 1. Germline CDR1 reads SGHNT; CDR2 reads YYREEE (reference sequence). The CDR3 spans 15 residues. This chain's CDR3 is CASSLRTGANEKLFF. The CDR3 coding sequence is TGTGCCAGCAGCTTGCGGACAGGGGCTAATGAAAAACTGTTTTTT. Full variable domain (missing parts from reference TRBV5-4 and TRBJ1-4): ETGVTQSPTHLIKTRGQQVTLRCSSQSGHNTVSWYQQALGQGPQFIFQYYREEENGRGNFPPRFSGLQFPNYSSELNVNALELDDSALYLCASSLRTGANEKLFFGSGTQLSVL.

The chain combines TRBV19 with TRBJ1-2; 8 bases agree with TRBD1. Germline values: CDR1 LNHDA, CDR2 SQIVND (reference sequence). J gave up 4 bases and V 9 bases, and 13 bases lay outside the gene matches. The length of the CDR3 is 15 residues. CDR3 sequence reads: CASQSPGGAFYGYTF. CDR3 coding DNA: TGTGCCAGCCAAAGCCCAGGGGGCGCATTCTATGGCTACACCTTC.

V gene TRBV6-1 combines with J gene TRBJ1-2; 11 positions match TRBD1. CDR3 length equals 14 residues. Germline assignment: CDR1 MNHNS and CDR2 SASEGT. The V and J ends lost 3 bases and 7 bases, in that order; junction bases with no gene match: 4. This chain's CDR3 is CASSEGDRGFGYTF. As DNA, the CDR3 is TGTGCCAGCAGTGAGGGGGACAGGGGGTTTGGCTACACCTTC.

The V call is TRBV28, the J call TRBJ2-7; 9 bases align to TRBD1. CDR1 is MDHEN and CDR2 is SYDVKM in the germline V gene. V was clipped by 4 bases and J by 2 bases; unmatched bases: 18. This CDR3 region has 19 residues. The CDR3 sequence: CASSSFTTIYRGQPYEQYF. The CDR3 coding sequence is TGTGCCAGCAGTTCCTTTACGACGATATACAGGGGGCAACCCTACGAGCAGTACTTC.

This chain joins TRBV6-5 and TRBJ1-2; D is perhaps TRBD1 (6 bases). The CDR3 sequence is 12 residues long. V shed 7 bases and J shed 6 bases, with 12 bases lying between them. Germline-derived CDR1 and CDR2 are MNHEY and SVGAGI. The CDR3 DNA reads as TGTGCCAGCACGGGGGGGCGGCATGGCTACACCTTC. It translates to CASTGGRHGYTF.

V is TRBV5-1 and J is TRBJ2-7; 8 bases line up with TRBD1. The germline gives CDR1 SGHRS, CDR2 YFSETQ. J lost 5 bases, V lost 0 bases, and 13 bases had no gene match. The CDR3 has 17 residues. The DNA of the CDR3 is TGCGCCAGCAGCTTGGACCCGACGAGGACAGGGCTGAACGAGCAGTACTTC. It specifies CASSLDPTRTGLNEQYF. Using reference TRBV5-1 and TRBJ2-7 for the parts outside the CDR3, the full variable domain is KAGVTQTPRYLIKTRGQQVTLSCSPISGHRSVSWYQQTPGQGLQFLFEYFSETQRNKGNFPGRFSGRQFSNSRSEMNVSTLELGDSALYLCASSLDPTRTGLNEQYFGPGTRLTVT.

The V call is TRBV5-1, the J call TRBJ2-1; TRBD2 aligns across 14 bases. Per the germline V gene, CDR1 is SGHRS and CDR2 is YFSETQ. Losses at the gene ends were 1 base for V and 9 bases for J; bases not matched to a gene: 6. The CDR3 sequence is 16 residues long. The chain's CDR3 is CASSLFPGLAGVEQFF. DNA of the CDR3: TGCGCCAGCAGCTTGTTCCCGGGACTAGCGGGGGTTGAGCAGTTCTTC.

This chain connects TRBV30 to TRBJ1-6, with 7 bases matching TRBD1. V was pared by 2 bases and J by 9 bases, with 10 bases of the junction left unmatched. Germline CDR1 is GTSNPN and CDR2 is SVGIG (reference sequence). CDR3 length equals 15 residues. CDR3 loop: CAWSPWDSGGSPLHF. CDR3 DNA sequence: TGTGCCTGGAGTCCCTGGGACAGCGGCGGTTCACCCCTCCACTTT. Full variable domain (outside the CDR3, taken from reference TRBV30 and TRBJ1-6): SQTIHQWPATLVQPVGSPLSLECTVEGTSNPNLYWYRQAAGRGLQLLFYSVGIGQISSEVPQNLSASRPQDRQFILSSKKLLLSDSGFYLCAWSPWDSGGSPLHFGNGTRLTVT.